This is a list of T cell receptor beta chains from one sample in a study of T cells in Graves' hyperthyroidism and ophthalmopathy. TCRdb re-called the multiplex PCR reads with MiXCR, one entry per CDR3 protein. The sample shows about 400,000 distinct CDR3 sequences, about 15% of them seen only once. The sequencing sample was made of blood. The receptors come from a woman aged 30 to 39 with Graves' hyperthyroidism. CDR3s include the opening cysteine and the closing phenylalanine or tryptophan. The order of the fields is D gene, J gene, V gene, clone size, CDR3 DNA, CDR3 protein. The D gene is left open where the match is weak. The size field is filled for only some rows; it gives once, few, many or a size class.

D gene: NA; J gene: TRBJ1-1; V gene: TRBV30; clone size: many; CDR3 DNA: TGTGCCTGGAATGCCGGGGGCGTCACTGAAGCTTTCTTT; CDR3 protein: CAWNAGGVTEAFF
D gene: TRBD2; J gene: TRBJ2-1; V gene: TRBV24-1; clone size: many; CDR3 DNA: TGTGCCACCAGTGATGCTAGCGGGAAAGATTACAATGAGCAGTTCTTC; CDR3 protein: CATSDASGKDYNEQFF
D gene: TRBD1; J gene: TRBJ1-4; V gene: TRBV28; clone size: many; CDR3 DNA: TGTGCCAGCAGCTCCGGGACAGGGGGGGAAAAACTGTTTTTT; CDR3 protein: CASSSGTGGEKLFF
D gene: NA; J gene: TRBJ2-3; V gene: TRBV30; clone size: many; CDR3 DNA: TGTGCCTGGAGTGTAGGTGCCAAGAACACAGATACGCAGTATTTT; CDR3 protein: CAWSVGAKNTDTQYF
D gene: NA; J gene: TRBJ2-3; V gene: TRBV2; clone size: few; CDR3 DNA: TGTGCCAGCAAGTCCAAGCTCAGCCAGGGGGGCGCAGATACGCAGTATTTT; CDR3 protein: CASKSKLSQGGADTQYF
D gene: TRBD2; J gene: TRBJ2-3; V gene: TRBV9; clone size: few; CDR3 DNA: TGTGCCAGCAGCGTTTTTGAGGAACTAGCGGGAGGGATGGCTACGCAGTATTTT; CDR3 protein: CASSVFEELAGGMATQYF
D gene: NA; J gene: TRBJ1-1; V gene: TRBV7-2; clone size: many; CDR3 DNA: TGTGCCAGCAGCTTCAGTTTGGGGAAGGAAGCTTTCTTT; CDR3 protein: CASSFSLGKEAFF
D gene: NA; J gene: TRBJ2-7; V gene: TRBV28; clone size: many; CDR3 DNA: TGTGCCAGCAGTCCGAGCACCGAGCAGTACTTC; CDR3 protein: CASSPSTEQYF
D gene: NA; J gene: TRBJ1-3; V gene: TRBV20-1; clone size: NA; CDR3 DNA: TGCAGTGCTAGAGAAACCGGCCAGATGGGGAACACCATATATTTT; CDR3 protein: CSARETGQMGNTIYF
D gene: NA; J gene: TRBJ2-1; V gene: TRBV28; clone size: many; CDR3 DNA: TGTGCCAGCAATAGCGGCCTAACCTACAATGAGCAGTTCTTC; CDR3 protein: CASNSGLTYNEQFF
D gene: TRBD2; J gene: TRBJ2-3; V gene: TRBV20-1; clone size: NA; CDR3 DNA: TGCAGTGCTAGTCAGCCTAGCGGGGACTTTGATACGCAGTATTTT; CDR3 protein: CSASQPSGDFDTQYF
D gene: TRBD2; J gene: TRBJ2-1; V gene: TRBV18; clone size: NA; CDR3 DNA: TGTGCCAGCTCACCACCGGGACTAGAGAATGAGCAGTTCTTC; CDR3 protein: CASSPPGLENEQFF
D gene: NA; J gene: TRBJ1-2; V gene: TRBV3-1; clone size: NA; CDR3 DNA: TGTGCCAGCAGCCAAGCAGCCGGGGTTGGCGGCTACACCTTC; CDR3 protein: CASSQAAGVGGYTF
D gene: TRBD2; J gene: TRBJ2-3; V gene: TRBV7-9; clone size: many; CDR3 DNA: TGTGCCAGCAGCTTAAAAGAACGGCAGCGGGAGAAAACCATCACAGATACGCAGTATTTT; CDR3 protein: CASSLKERQREKTITDTQYF
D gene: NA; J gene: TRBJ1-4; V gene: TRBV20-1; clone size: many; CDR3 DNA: TGCAGTGCTAGAATATTGACAGCACCCAATGAAAAACTGTTTTTT; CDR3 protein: CSARILTAPNEKLFF
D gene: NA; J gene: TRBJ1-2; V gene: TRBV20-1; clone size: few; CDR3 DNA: TGCAGTGCGAGGGGGGGGACGGGGCGGCCTGGCTACACCTTC; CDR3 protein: CSARGGTGRPGYTF
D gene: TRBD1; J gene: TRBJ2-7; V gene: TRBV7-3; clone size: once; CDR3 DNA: TGTGCCAGCAGCGCGGGACAGGCCTCCTACGAGCAGTACTTC; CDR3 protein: CASSAGQASYEQYF
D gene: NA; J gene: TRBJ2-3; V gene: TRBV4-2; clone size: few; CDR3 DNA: TGTGCCAGCAGCCAAGACCCCACCGGGCTTTCAGATACGCAGTATTTT; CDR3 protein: CASSQDPTGLSDTQYF
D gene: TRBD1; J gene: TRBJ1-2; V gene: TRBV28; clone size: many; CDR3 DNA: TGTGCCAGCAGACGGGGACAGGGGGCGCTCAACTATGGCTACACCTTC; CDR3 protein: CASRRGQGALNYGYTF
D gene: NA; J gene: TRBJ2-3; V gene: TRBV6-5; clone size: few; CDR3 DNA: TGTGCCAGCAGTTACCCAGGGAGCACAGATACGCAGTATTTT; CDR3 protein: CASSYPGSTDTQYF
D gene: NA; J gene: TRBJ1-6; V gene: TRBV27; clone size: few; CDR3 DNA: TGTGCCAGCGGCCCCTACAGGGAAAATTCACCCCTCCACTTT; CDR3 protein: CASGPYRENSPLHF
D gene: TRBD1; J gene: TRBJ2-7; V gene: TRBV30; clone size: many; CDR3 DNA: TGTGCCACCGAGGGACAGGGGATCCACGAGCAGTACTTC; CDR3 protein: CATEGQGIHEQYF
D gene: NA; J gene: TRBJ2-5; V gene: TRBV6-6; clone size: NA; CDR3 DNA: TGTGCCAGCAGTTACAAAACCGGGACAAAGGATAAGTACTTC; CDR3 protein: CASSYKTGTKDKYF
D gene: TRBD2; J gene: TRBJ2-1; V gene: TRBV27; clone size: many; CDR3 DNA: TGTGCCAGCAGTTCTATGGGGCTAGCGGGAGGGGGCTACAATGAGCAGTTCTTC; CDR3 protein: CASSSMGLAGGGYNEQFF
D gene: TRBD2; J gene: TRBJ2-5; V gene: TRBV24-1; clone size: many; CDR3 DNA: TGTGCCACCAGTGATTTGGGCGGGGGGCAAGAGACCCAGTACTTC; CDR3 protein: CATSDLGGGQETQYF
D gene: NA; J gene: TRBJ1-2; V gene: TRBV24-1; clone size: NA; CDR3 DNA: TGTGCCACCAGTGATCGGACCCAGGGGCCTACTAACTATGGCTACACCTTC; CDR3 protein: CATSDRTQGPTNYGYTF
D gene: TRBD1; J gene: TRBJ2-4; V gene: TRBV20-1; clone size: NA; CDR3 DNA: TGCAGTGCTCAAACAGGGGATACTGCCAAAAACATTCAGTACTTC; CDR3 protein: CSAQTGDTAKNIQYF
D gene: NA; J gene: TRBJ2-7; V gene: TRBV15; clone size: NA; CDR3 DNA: TGTGCCACCAGCAGAGACAATAGGGAGCAGTACTTC; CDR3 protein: CATSRDNREQYF
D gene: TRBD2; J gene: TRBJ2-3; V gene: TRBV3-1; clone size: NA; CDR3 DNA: TGTGCCAGCAGCCACACTAGCGGGAGCATGTGGGATACGCAGTATTTT; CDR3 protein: CASSHTSGSMWDTQYF
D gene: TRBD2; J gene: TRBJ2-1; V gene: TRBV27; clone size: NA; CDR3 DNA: TGTGCCAGCAGTTTTGGGACTAGCGGGGGCTACAATGAGCAGTTCTTC; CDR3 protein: CASSFGTSGGYNEQFF